The T cell receptor beta chain under discussion was sequenced for a study of control samples from healthy donors and cancer patients. Trimming cost V 1 base and J 2 bases, with 11 bases left between them. The CDR3 length is 16 residues. Germline values: CDR1 LNHNV, CDR2 YYDKDF (reference sequence). Clones were sequenced by immunoSEQ multiplex PCR, and TCRdb holds only the in-frame ones, with some missing. In the table there are approximately 70,000 clones, 87% of which are singletons. The TCR was taken from a woman in her forties or fifties with head and neck cancer. Input material: PBMCs. The J gene is TRBJ2-2, the V gene TRBV15; a possible D gene is TRBD1 (6 bases). In DNA form, the CDR3 reads TGTGCCACCAGCAGAGTATTAGGGACAAACACCGGGGAGCTGTTTTTT. Its protein product is CATSRVLGTNTGELFF. Full variable domain (remainder filled in from reference TRBV15 and TRBJ2-2): DAMVIQNPRYQVTQFGKPVTLSCSQTLNHNVMYWYQQKSSQAPKLLFHYYDKDFNNEADTPDNFQSRRPNTSFCFLDIRSPGLGDTAMYLCATSRVLGTNTGELFFGEGSRLTVL.